The rows below give T cell receptor beta chains drawn from one sample of a study of OX40 agonist ivuxolimab in advanced cancers. Generated by immunoSEQ multiplex PCR, the TCRdb table keeps only in-frame clones and is missing some. The repertoire consists of over 80,000 clones, with 75% to 95% occurring once and the leading ten covering approximately 0.41%. Source: CD4+ or CD8+ T cells sorted from blood, taken in a trial of the OX40 agonist ivuxolimab. The receptor source for this set is an adult with an advanced solid tumor such as melanoma, head and neck, liver or kidney cancer. CDR3s include the opening cysteine and the closing phenylalanine or tryptophan. The order of the fields is D gene, V gene, J gene, clone size, CDR3 protein, CDR3 DNA. A D gene is named only where the DNA matches it firmly. For some rows the clone size is stated as once, few or many, or as a class when expanded; others skip it.

D: .; V: TRBV19; J: TRBJ1-1; size: .; CDR3: CASTKETEAFF; DNA: TGTGCCAGTACGAAGGAGACTGAAGCTTTCTTT
D: .; V: TRBV7-9; J: TRBJ1-3; size: .; CDR3: CASSLAGQSSGNTIYF; DNA: TGTGCCAGCAGCTTAGCGGGACAAAGCTCTGGAAACACCATATATTTT
D: .; V: TRBV28; J: TRBJ1-5; size: .; CDR3: CASSPPGTQHF; DNA: TGTGCCAGCAGTCCCCCGGGGACCCAGCATTTT
D: TRBD2; V: TRBV5-4; J: TRBJ2-5; size: .; CDR3: CASSPWTSKEAQYF; DNA: TGTGCCAGCAGCCCTTGGACTAGTAAAGAGGCCCAGTACTTC
D: .; V: TRBV30; J: TRBJ1-4; size: .; CDR3: CASGFIEKLFF; DNA: TGTGCCTCCGGTTTTATTGAAAAACTGTTTTTT
D: TRBD2; V: TRBV5-4; J: TRBJ2-1; size: few; CDR3: CASSSSKLAGVREQFF; DNA: TGTGCCAGCAGTTCCTCGAAGCTAGCGGGAGTCCGGGAGCAGTTCTTC
D: .; V: TRBV11-3; J: TRBJ2-1; size: once; CDR3: CASSLDALGVNEQFF; DNA: TGTGCCAGCAGCTTAGACGCCCTCGGGGTCAATGAGCAGTTCTTC
D: TRBD1; V: TRBV29-1; J: TRBJ1-2; size: .; CDR3: CSVDPRGAHTF; DNA: TGCAGCGTTGACCCCAGGGGGGCCCACACCTTC
D: .; V: TRBV5-1; J: TRBJ2-7; size: .; CDR3: CASSMGLEPEKQYF; DNA: TGCGCCAGCAGCATGGGCCTAGAACCGGAGAAGCAGTACTTC
D: TRBD1; V: TRBV6-6; J: TRBJ1-6; size: .; CDR3: CASGQGLSSPLHF; DNA: TGTGCCAGTGGACAGGGGTTGTCTTCACCCCTCCACTTT
D: .; V: TRBV5-5; J: TRBJ2-3; size: .; CDR3: CASSLVAPETQYF; DNA: TGTGCCAGCAGCTTGGTGGCGCCAGAAACGCAGTATTTT
D: .; V: TRBV2; J: TRBJ2-2; size: .; CDR3: CASSEASNTGELFF; DNA: TGTGCCAGCAGTGAGGCCTCAAACACCGGGGAGCTGTTTTTT
D: TRBD1; V: TRBV19; J: TRBJ1-1; size: .; CDR3: CASRDRATITEAFF; DNA: TGTGCCAGTAGGGACAGGGCGACGATCACTGAAGCTTTCTTT
D: .; V: TRBV7-9; J: TRBJ1-3; size: .; CDR3: CASSRTASGNTIYF; DNA: TGTGCCAGCAGCCGGACAGCCTCTGGAAACACCATATATTTT
D: TRBD1; V: TRBV28; J: TRBJ2-7; size: .; CDR3: CASSPGTALLYEQYF; DNA: TGTGCCAGCAGCCCAGGGACAGCCTTATTGTACGAGCAGTACTTC
D: TRBD1; V: TRBV2; J: TRBJ1-5; size: .; CDR3: CASSARTGGSYSNQPQHF; DNA: TGTGCCAGCAGTGCGCGGACAGGGGGGTCGTATAGCAATCAGCCCCAGCATTTT
D: .; V: TRBV28; J: TRBJ1-2; size: few; CDR3: CASSWTADYGYTF; DNA: TGTGCCAGCAGTTGGACAGCGGACTATGGCTACACCTTC
D: TRBD1; V: TRBV6-6; J: TRBJ1-2; size: .; CDR3: CASSYSGTGTGYTF; DNA: TGTGCCAGCAGTTACTCGGGGACAGGGACGGGCTACACCTTC
D: TRBD1; V: TRBV28; J: TRBJ2-7; size: .; CDR3: CASSPPGQGPYEQYF; DNA: TGTGCCAGCAGTCCTCCGGGACAGGGTCCCTACGAGCAGTACTTC
D: .; V: TRBV19; J: TRBJ2-1; size: .; CDR3: CASSVPSTGRDNEQFF; DNA: TGTGCCAGTAGTGTACCCTCCACGGGCCGGGACAATGAGCAGTTCTTC
D: .; V: TRBV5-4; J: TRBJ2-2; size: .; CDR3: CASSLINTGELFF; DNA: TGTGCCAGCAGCTTGATTAACACCGGGGAGCTGTTTTTT
D: TRBD1; V: TRBV4-1; J: TRBJ2-7; size: .; CDR3: CASSQPPGGEQYF; DNA: TGCGCCAGCAGCCAACCGCCAGGGGGCGAGCAGTACTTC
D: TRBD2; V: TRBV7-2; J: TRBJ2-3; size: .; CDR3: CASSPTSADTQYF; DNA: TGTGCCAGCAGCCCGACTAGCGCAGATACGCAGTATTTT
D: TRBD1; V: TRBV5-1; J: TRBJ1-1; size: .; CDR3: CASSLGDRGEAFF; DNA: TGCGCCAGCAGCTTGGGTGACAGGGGAGAAGCTTTCTTT
D: .; V: TRBV5-6; J: TRBJ2-3; size: .; CDR3: CASSLEQGGGDTQYF; DNA: TGTGCCAGCAGCTTGGAGCAGGGGGGTGGAGATACGCAGTATTTT
D: .; V: TRBV5-6; J: TRBJ2-5; size: .; CDR3: CASSLVGGQETQYF; DNA: TGTGCCAGCAGCTTGGTGGGGGGCCAAGAGACCCAGTACTTC
D: .; V: TRBV29-1; J: TRBJ2-7; size: .; CDR3: CSVQPGQGNYEQYF; DNA: TGCAGCGTGCAGCCCGGGCAGGGAAACTACGAGCAGTACTTC
D: .; V: TRBV18; J: TRBJ1-1; size: .; CDR3: CASSLNPGWNTEAFF; DNA: TGTGCCAGCTCACTCAATCCAGGTTGGAACACTGAAGCTTTCTTT
D: .; V: TRBV18; J: TRBJ1-6; size: .; CDR3: CASSPREVNSPLHF; DNA: TGTGCCAGCTCACCACGGGAGGTCAATTCACCCCTCCACTTT
D: .; V: TRBV7-2; J: TRBJ2-7; size: .; CDR3: CASSLAPGRYEQYF; DNA: TGTGCCAGCAGCTTAGCGCCGGGGCGGTACGAGCAGTACTTC
D: .; V: TRBV6-5; J: TRBJ1-5; size: .; CDR3: CASSNGFQPQHF; DNA: TGTGCCAGCAGTAACGGGTTTCAGCCCCAGCATTTT
D: .; V: TRBV4-2; J: TRBJ2-7; size: .; CDR3: CASSPQEEDVYEQYF; DNA: TGTGCCAGCAGCCCCCAGGAAGAAGATGTTTACGAGCAGTACTTC
D: TRBD1; V: TRBV4-2; J: TRBJ1-5; size: .; CDR3: CASSQRGQGKHQPQHF; DNA: TGTGCCAGCAGCCAGAGGGGACAGGGCAAGCATCAGCCCCAGCATTTT
D: TRBD2; V: TRBV28; J: TRBJ2-5; size: .; CDR3: CASSLSASGGQETQYF; DNA: TGTGCCAGCAGTTTATCGGCTAGCGGGGGTCAAGAGACCCAGTACTTC
D: .; V: TRBV5-1; J: TRBJ2-2; size: .; CDR3: CASSLRYPTGGELFF; DNA: TGCGCCAGCAGCTTGAGGTATCCGACAGGCGGGGAGCTGTTTTTT
D: TRBD2; V: TRBV11-2; J: TRBJ2-5; size: .; CDR3: CASSLGREYGTQYF; DNA: TGTGCCAGCAGCTTAGGGCGGGAGTACGGGACCCAGTACTTC
D: TRBD1; V: TRBV19; J: TRBJ1-2; size: once; CDR3: CASSIPGQSLSGYTF; DNA: TGTGCCAGTAGTATTCCGGGACAGTCACTATCAGGCTACACCTTC
D: .; V: TRBV5-1; J: TRBJ1-1; size: .; CDR3: CASSLGRNLNTEAFF; DNA: TGCGCCAGCAGCTTGGGTCGCAACCTCAACACTGAAGCTTTCTTT
D: TRBD2; V: TRBV9; J: TRBJ2-2; size: .; CDR3: CASSVEAGETGELFF; DNA: TGTGCCAGCAGCGTAGAAGCGGGAGAGACCGGGGAGCTGTTTTTT
D: .; V: TRBV7-2; J: TRBJ2-5; size: .; CDR3: CASSKLETQYF; DNA: TGTGCCAGCAGCAAACTTGAGACCCAGTACTTC
D: TRBD2; V: TRBV10-3; J: TRBJ2-2; size: .; CDR3: CAIRELAANTGELFF; DNA: TGTGCCATCAGAGAACTAGCGGCGAACACCGGGGAGCTGTTTTTT
D: TRBD1; V: TRBV6-5; J: TRBJ2-5; size: .; CDR3: CASSPQGVKGTQYF; DNA: TGTGCCAGCAGTCCCCAGGGGGTAAAGGGGACCCAGTACTTC
D: TRBD2; V: TRBV7-2; J: TRBJ2-3; size: .; CDR3: CASSTLLAGLTDTQYF; DNA: TGTGCCAGCAGCACCCTTCTAGCGGGCCTCACAGATACGCAGTATTTT
D: .; V: TRBV7-2; J: TRBJ1-2; size: .; CDR3: CASSPLQDDSYTF; DNA: TGTGCCAGCAGCCCCTTACAGGATGATAGCTACACCTTC
D: TRBD1; V: TRBV2; J: TRBJ1-5; size: .; CDR3: CASNSGQGNQPQHF; DNA: TGTGCCAGCAATTCGGGACAGGGCAACCAGCCCCAGCATTTT
D: TRBD2; V: TRBV7-9; J: TRBJ2-3; size: .; CDR3: CASSSVVLAGHTQYF; DNA: TGTGCCAGCTCTTCGGTCGTACTAGCGGGACATACGCAGTATTTT